The entry below gives a single T cell receptor (beta chain) sequence along with its context. Its matching antigen is unknown. This sample also contains other DNA sequences that code for the same CDR3. This table comes from immunoSEQ multiplex PCR, and its TCRdb copy is limited to in-frame clones, with some not included. Altogether under 2.5 million clones are present, 85% to 95% being singletons, with the ten largest covering approximately 0.39%. From germline, CDR1 is MNHEY and CDR2 SMNVEV (reference sequence). The CDR3 totals 13 residues. V was clipped by 2 bases and J by 5 bases, with 9 bases between them. The source of the sample is a study of shared clonotypes between healthy human individuals. Broader study findings: Clonotypes shared by all four donors outscored non-shared clonotypes in generation probability. Four donors shared about 4.8% of their naive CD4 clonotypes.

The source is a man aged 18 to 35 in good health. Some clones in this sample may be carry-over from other donors' samples. Sequences were obtained from naive CD4+ T cells from PBMCs. Described subset: CD45RA+ positively selected. The J gene is TRBJ1-1, the V gene TRBV27; D unresolved. Written as DNA, the CDR3 is TGTGCCAGCAGTTTAAGAGTTGGGACTGAAGCTTTCTTT. This encodes CASSLRVGTEAFF.